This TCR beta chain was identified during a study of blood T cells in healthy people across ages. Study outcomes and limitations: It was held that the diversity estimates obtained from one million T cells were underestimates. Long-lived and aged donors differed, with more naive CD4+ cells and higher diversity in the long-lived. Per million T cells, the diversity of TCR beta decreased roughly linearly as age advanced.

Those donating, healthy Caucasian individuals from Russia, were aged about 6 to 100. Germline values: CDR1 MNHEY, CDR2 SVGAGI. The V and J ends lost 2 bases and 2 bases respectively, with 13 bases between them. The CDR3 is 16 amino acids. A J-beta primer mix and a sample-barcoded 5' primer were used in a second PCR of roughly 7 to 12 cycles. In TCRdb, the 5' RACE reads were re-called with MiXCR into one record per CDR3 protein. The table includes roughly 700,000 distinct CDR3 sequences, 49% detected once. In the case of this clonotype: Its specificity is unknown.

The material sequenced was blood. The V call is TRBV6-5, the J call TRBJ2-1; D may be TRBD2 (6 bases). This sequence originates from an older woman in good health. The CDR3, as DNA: TGTGCCAGCAGTTACCCCTCCGGGACTGCCTACAATGAGCAGTTCTTC. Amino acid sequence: CASSYPSGTAYNEQFF.